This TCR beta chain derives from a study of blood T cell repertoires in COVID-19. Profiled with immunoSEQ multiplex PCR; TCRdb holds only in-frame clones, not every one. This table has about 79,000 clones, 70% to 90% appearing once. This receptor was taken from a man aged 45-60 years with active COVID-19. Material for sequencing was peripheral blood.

The CDR3 DNA reads as TGTGCCAGCAGTTACGACGGAGACTCTGGAAACACCATATATTTT. This encodes CASSYDGDSGNTIYF. This chain connects TRBV6-6 to TRBJ1-3, with D unclear. The CDR3 runs 15 residues. V lost 2 bases, J lost 0 bases, and 8 bases lay in between. Germline CDR1 reads MNHNY; CDR2 reads SVGAGI (reference sequence).